This TCR beta chain comes out of a study of OX40 agonist ivuxolimab in advanced cancers. Study overall: Given to patients was ivuxolimab, an agonistic anti-OX40 (CD134) antibody. At doses from 0.01 to 10 mg/kg, patients were given intravenous ivuxolimab every 2 weeks. One patient with hepatocellular carcinoma and two with cutaneous melanoma, three in all, had partial responses. Broader study findings: Expanded clones belonging to CD8+ T cells outnumbered, on average, those of CD4+.

On this clone: No antigen is known for it.

The germline V gene encodes CDR1 SGHRS and CDR2 YFSETQ. CDR3 length: 13 residues. This table comes from immunoSEQ multiplex PCR, and its TCRdb copy is limited to in-frame clones, with some not included. The sample lists under 25,000 clones, more than 65% occurring once. The chain carries TRBV5-1 and TRBJ2-5; D not certain. Near its end, the DNA agrees better with TRBJ2-7, so the J call may be wrong. This TCR came from an adult with an advanced solid tumor such as melanoma, head and neck, liver or kidney cancer. Material: CD4+ or CD8+ T cells sorted from blood, obtained in a trial of the OX40 agonist ivuxolimab. CDR3 nucleotide sequence: TGCGCCAGCAGCTTAGGCTTCGGCTACGAGCAGTACTTC. Its translation is CASSLGFGYEQYF.